This TCR beta chain emerged from a study of tumour-infiltrating T cells in Burkitt lymphoma. Overall study context: Patients covered every epidemiological subtype of Burkitt lymphoma. Overall and progression-free survival were predicted by productive clonality.

The repertoire was sequenced with immunoSEQ multiplex PCR; TCRdb's copy has only in-frame clones and lacks some. The sample lists around 160 clones; more than 20% were seen once. In this sample, this clone turned up a few times. Its antigen is not identified. CDR3 length: 17 residues. Germline V gene lookup returns CDR1 MDHEN and CDR2 SYDVKM. The V and J ends lost 6 bases and 0 bases respectively, with 21 bases between them. Study-level findings and limits: Many Burkitt lymphoma patients shared several public clonotypes.

This clonotype was sampled from a human donor with Burkitt lymphoma. The sample consisted of tumor tissue. This chain connects TRBV28 to TRBJ2-7; D is possibly TRBD1 or TRBD2 (5 bases each). The CDR3 spells CASSTRSATDGSYEQYF. The DNA for the CDR3 is TGTGCCAGCAGCACCCGTAGCGCGACAGACGGCTCCTACGAGCAGTACTTC.